The clone carrying this T cell receptor beta chain was observed at least ten times. The CDR3 spans 13 residues. V lost 6 bases and J 2 bases, leaving 8 bases between the germline ends. This record comes from a study of regulatory T cells in long-lasting Graves disease. Overall study: Patients with new Graves' disease had used antithyroid drugs below 3 months.

This sample's time point: newly diagnosed GD, antithyroid drugs for less than 3 months. PBMC RNA served as the TCR library source. Through Arm-PCR of CDR3 regions and iRepertoire HTBI primers, TCR beta libraries were built. TCRdb passed the multiplex PCR reads through MiXCR, listing each CDR3 protein once. The table shows about 430,000 distinct CDR3 sequences, with over 14% occurring only once. These same records also appear under a second study, on T cells in Graves' hyperthyroidism and ophthalmopathy. From that report: During a first-round RT-PCR of the TCR CDR3, the HTBI primer set was used.

The sequencing used peripheral blood mononuclear cells (PBMCs), collected at new diagnosis, from a patient treated with antithyroid drugs. This clonotype was sampled from a woman aged 35 to 49 with Graves disease. The chain couples TRBV12-3 or TRBV12-4 to TRBJ2-1, with D unclear. The DNA of the CDR3 is TGTGCCAGCAGACCGGACGCCTACAATGAGCAGTTCTTC. This gives the protein CASRPDAYNEQFF.